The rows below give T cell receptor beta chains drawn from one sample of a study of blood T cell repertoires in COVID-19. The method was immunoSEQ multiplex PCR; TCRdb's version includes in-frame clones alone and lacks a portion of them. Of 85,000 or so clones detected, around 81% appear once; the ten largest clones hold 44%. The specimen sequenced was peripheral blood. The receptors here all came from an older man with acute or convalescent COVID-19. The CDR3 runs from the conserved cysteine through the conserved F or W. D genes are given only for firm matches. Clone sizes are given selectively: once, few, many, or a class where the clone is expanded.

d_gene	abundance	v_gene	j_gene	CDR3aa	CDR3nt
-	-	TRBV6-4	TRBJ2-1	CASSDSGGPINEQFF	TGTGCCAGCAGTGACTCGGGGGGACCCATAAATGAGCAGTTCTTC
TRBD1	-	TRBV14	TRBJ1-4	CASSQTGEKIGLFF	TGTGCCAGCAGCCAAACAGGGGAAAAGATTGGACTGTTTTTT
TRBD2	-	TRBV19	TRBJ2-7	CASSLKLAGGYEQYF	TGTGCCAGTAGTTTGAAACTAGCGGGGGGCTACGAGCAGTACTTC
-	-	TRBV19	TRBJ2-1	CASSIVGGGNEQFF	TGTGCCAGTAGTATCGTGGGAGGCGGAAATGAGCAGTTCTTC
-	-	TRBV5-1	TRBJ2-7	CASSLADSRSYEQYF	TGCGCCAGCAGCTTGGCGGACAGCCGTTCCTACGAGCAGTACTTC
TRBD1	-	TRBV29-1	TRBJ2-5	CSVLRDRVFPETQYF	TGCAGCGTTCTTCGGGACAGGGTATTTCCGGAGACCCAGTACTTC
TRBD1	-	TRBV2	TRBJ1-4	CASSGRQGASEKLFF	TGTGCCAGCAGCGGCAGACAGGGCGCTAGTGAAAAACTGTTTTTT
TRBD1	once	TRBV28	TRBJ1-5	CASSPQGALNQPQHF	TGTGCCAGCAGTCCCCAGGGGGCCCTCAATCAGCCCCAGCATTTT
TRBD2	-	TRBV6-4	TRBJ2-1	CASSVFAGGTSSYNEQFF	TGTGCCAGCAGTGTATTTGCGGGAGGAACCTCCTCCTACAATGAGCAGTTCTTC
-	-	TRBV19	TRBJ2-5	CASSRDRIGGQETQYF	TGTGCCAGTAGTCGCGACCGTATAGGAGGACAAGAGACCCAGTACTTC
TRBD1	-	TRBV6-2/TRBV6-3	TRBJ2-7	CASSYVPRTGASYEQYF	TGTGCCAGCAGTTACGTCCCCAGGACAGGAGCATCCTACGAGCAGTACTTC
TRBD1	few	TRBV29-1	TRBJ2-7	CSVTGQGVEQYF	TGCAGCGTTACCGGACAGGGAGTCGAGCAGTACTTC
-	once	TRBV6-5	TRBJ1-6	CASKKDSNSPLHF	TGTGCCAGCAAGAAGGACAGTAATTCACCCCTCCACTTT
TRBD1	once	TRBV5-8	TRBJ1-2	CASSLAGTGNYGYTF	TGTGCCAGCAGCTTGGCTGGGACAGGGAACTATGGCTACACCTTC
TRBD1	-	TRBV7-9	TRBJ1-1	CASSLADRANTEAFF	TGTGCCAGCAGCTTAGCGGACAGGGCCAACACTGAAGCTTTCTTT
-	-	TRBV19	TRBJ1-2	CASKPDRSNYGYTF	TGTGCCAGTAAGCCGGACAGATCCAACTATGGCTACACCTTC
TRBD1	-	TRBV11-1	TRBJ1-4	CASSPGTGGEKLFF	TGTGCCAGCAGCCCCGGGACAGGGGGTGAAAAACTGTTTTTT
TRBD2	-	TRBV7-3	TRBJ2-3	CASSLGSGTLGTDTQYF	TGTGCCAGCAGCTTAGGTAGCGGGACCCTCGGCACAGATACGCAGTATTTT
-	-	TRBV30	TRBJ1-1	CASRDWQSNTEAFF	TGTGCCAGCCGGGATTGGCAGAGTAACACTGAAGCTTTCTTT
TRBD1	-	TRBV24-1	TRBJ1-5	CATSDPRRGPNQPQHF	TGTGCCACCAGTGATCCTCGCAGGGGGCCGAATCAGCCCCAGCATTTT
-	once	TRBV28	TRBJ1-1	CASSFRRAEAFF	TGTGCCAGCAGTTTTAGGCGGGCTGAAGCTTTCTTT
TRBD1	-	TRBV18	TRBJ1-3	CASSPSPLNRGSSGNTIYF	TGTGCCAGCTCACCATCTCCCCTTAACAGGGGAAGCTCTGGAAACACCATATATTTT
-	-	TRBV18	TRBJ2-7	CASSPGARGSYEQYF	TGTGCCAGCTCACCAGGCGCCAGAGGGTCCTACGAGCAGTACTTC
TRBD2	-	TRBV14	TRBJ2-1	CASRRTGGRFNEQFF	TGTGCCAGCAGGAGGACGGGCGGGAGGTTCAATGAGCAGTTCTTC
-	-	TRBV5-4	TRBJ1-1	CASSAGGGKGTEAFF	TGTGCCAGCAGCGCCGGCGGGGGGAAGGGCACTGAAGCTTTCTTT
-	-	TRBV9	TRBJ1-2	CASSVAGEGGYTF	TGTGCCAGCAGCGTTGCAGGGGAAGGTGGCTACACCTTC
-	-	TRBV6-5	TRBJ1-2	CASIGDLAGYTF	TGTGCCAGCATAGGGGATCTTGCTGGCTACACCTTC
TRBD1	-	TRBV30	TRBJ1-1	CAWSDRVGINTEAFF	TGTGCCTGGAGCGACAGGGTGGGGATAAACACTGAAGCTTTCTTT
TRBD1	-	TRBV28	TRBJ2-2	CASSLWAGTGPSGELFF	TGTGCCAGCAGTTTATGGGCCGGGACAGGGCCATCCGGGGAGCTGTTTTTT
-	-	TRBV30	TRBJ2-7	CAWSVGIRGEQYF	TGTGCCTGGAGTGTGGGGATCAGGGGCGAGCAGTACTTC
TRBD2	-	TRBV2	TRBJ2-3	CASSEAGGRSTDTQYF	TGTGCCAGCAGTGAAGCTGGCGGGAGGTCGACAGATACGCAGTATTTT
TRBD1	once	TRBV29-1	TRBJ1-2	CSVVGDRGNYGYTF	TGCAGCGTTGTAGGGGACAGGGGTAACTATGGCTACACCTTC
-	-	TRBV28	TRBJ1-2	CASSSVNYGYTF	TGTGCCAGCAGTTCCGTTAACTATGGCTACACCTTC
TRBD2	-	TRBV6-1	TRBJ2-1	CASRRTSGRNEQFF	TGTGCCAGCAGGCGGACTAGCGGGAGGAATGAGCAGTTCTTC
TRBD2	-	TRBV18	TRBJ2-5	CASSPPAGLKETQYF	TGTGCCAGCTCACCTCCAGCGGGATTAAAAGAGACCCAGTACTTC
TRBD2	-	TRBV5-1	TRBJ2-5	CASSKGTSGSHQETQYF	TGCGCCAGCAGCAAGGGGACTAGCGGGAGCCACCAAGAGACCCAGTACTTC
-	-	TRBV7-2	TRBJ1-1	CASSLNRADPPEAFF	TGTGCCAGCAGCCTTAACAGGGCAGATCCCCCTGAAGCTTTCTTT
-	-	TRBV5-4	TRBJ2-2	CASSLASKRDTGELFF	TGTGCCAGCAGCTTGGCTAGCAAGCGGGACACCGGGGAGCTGTTTTTT
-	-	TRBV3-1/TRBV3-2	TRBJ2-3	CASSQDQRVQNTQYF	TGTGCCAGCAGCCAAGACCAGCGGGTACAGAATACGCAGTATTTT
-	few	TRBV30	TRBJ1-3	CAFLPTGHGNTIYF	TGTGCCTTCCTACCTACAGGGCACGGAAACACCATATATTTT
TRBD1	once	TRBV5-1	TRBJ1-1	CASSSQTGTVTEAFF	TGCGCCAGCAGCTCACAAACAGGGACAGTCACTGAAGCTTTCTTT
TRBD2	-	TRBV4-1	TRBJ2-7	CASSQERGLAGDYEQYF	TGCGCCAGCAGCCAAGAGAGAGGACTAGCGGGGGACTACGAGCAGTACTTC
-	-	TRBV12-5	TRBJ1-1	CASGDVVTEAFF	TGTGCTAGCGGGGATGTCGTCACTGAAGCTTTCTTT
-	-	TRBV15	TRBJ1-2	CATSRAGGGYTF	TGTGCCACCAGCAGAGCGGGAGGTGGCTACACCTTC
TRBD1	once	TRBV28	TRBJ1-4	CASRSDRGGEKLFF	TGTGCCAGCAGGTCAGACAGGGGAGGGGAAAAACTGTTTTTT
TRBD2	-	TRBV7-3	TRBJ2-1	CASSLRGGTYNEQFF	TGTGCCAGCAGCTTACGGGGGGGAACCTACAATGAGCAGTTCTTC
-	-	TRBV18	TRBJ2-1	CASSPNTGSYNEQFF	TGTGCCAGCTCACCTAACACAGGTTCCTACAATGAGCAGTTCTTC
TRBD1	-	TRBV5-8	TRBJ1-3	CASSLEIWTGTGNTIYF	TGTGCCAGCAGCTTAGAAATCTGGACAGGGACTGGAAACACCATATATTTT
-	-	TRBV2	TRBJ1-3	CASSESRNTIYF	TGTGCCAGCAGTGAATCCAGAAACACCATATATTTT
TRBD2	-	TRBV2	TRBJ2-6	CATQGGHGANVLTF	TGTGCCACCCAGGGAGGGCACGGGGCCAACGTCCTGACTTTC
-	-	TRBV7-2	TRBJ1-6	CASSFLGARNSPLHF	TGTGCCAGCAGCTTTCTGGGGGCGAGGAATTCACCCCTCCACTTT
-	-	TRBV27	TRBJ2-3	CASTRDFPKPTDTQYF	TGTGCCAGCACTCGGGACTTTCCCAAGCCCACAGATACGCAGTATTTT
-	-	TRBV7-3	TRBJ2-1	CASSYREGEQFF	TGTGCCAGCAGCTACAGGGAAGGGGAGCAGTTCTTC
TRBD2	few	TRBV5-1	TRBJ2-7	CASSRLGLAGDEQYF	TGCGCCAGCAGCCGACTTGGACTAGCGGGAGACGAGCAGTACTTC
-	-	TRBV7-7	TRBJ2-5	CASSLGGTGQETQYF	TGTGCTAGCAGCTTAGGGGGTACAGGCCAAGAGACCCAGTACTTC